The subject of this entry is one T cell receptor beta chain. This entry belongs to a study of cytomegalovirus exposure and HLA in healthy donors. Overall study context: Roughly 180 million T cells yielded more than 90 million unique TCR beta sequences in earlier analysis.

CDR1 and CDR2 (germline): MNHEY, SVGAGI. V was cut by 5 bases and J by 6 bases, with 14 bases left in between. This CDR3 has 14 amino acids. A multiplex PCR was run with 60 Vbeta primers and 13 Jbeta primers. Clones were sequenced by immunoSEQ multiplex PCR, and TCRdb holds only the in-frame ones, with some missing. This table lists around 140,000 clones. Sequences were obtained from PBMCs. This chain connects TRBV6-5 to TRBJ1-5, with D hard to call. This TCR derives from a woman in her forties or fifties in good health and CMV-seronegative. CDR3 nucleotides: TGTGCCAGCAGTCTGAGAGGGTCTTTTCAGCCCCAGCATTTT. Its translation is CASSLRGSFQPQHF.